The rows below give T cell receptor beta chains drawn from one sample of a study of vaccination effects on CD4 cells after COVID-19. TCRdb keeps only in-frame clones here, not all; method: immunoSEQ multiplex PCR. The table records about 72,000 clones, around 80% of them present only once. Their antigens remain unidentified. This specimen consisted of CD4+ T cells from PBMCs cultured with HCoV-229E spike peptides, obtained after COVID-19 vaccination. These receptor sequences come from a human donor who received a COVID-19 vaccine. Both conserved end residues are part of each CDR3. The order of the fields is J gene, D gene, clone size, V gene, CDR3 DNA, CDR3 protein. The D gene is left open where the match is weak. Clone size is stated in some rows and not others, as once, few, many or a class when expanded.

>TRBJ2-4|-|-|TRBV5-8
TGTGCCAGCAGCTTTTCTGGACAGCCCTTCCAGAGCATTCAGTACTTC
CASSFSGQPFQSIQYF
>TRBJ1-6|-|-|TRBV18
TGTGCCAGCTCACGGGACCGGGATTCACCCCTCCACTTT
CASSRDRDSPLHF
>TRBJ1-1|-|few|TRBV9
TGTGCCAGCAGCGTGCGGGCCCTGAACACTGAAGCTTTCTTT
CASSVRALNTEAFF
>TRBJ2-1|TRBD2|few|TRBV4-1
TGCGCCAGCAGCCAGGGACTAGCGGGGTGGAATGAGCAGTTCTTC
CASSQGLAGWNEQFF
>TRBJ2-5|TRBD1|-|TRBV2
TGTGCCAGCAGTGATAGGGGACAGGGACAAGAGACCCAGTACTTC
CASSDRGQGQETQYF
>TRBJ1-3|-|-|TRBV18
TGTGCCAGCTCACCATTCAGGGACTCTGGAAACACCATATATTTT
CASSPFRDSGNTIYF
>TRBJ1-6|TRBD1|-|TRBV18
TGTGCCAGCTCACCTGGACAGGGGAATTCACCCCTCCACTTT
CASSPGQGNSPLHF
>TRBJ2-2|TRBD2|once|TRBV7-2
TGTGCCAGCCACGGACTAGCGGGGGGTTTCGGCGGGGAGCTGTTTTTT
CASHGLAGGFGGELFF
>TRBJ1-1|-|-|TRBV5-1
TGCGCCAGCAGCCTGGAATGGAACACTGAAGCTTTCTTT
CASSLEWNTEAFF
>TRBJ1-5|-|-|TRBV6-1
TGTGCCAGCAGTGAACAAAGCGTTCAGCCCCAGCATTTT
CASSEQSVQPQHF
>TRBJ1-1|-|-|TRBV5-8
TGTGCCAGCAGGATCACCGAGAACACTGAAGCTTTCTTT
CASRITENTEAFF
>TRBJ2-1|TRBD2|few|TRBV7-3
TGTGCCAGCAGCCCAGGTACTAGCGGAAACTACAATGAGCAGTTCTTC
CASSPGTSGNYNEQFF
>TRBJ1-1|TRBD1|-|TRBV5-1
TGCGCCAGCAGCCCGGGGGGGACAGGGACCACTGAAGCTTTCTTT
CASSPGGTGTTEAFF
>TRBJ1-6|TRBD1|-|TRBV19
TGTGCCAGTAGTATAGGAAAAGGGGGCGAATCACCCCTCCACTTT
CASSIGKGGESPLHF
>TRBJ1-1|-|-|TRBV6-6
TGTGCCAGCAGTTACACCACCGGGACGGACGCTTTCTTT
CASSYTTGTDAFF
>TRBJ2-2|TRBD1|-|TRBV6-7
TGTGCCAGCACTCCCCCACAGGGGGCTCCGAACACCGGGGAGCTGTTTTTT
CASTPPQGAPNTGELFF
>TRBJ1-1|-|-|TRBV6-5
TGTGCCAGCAGGAAGGGAAACACTGAAGCTTTCTTT
CASRKGNTEAFF
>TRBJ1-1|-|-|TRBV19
TGTGCCAGTAGTATTTATTTTTCTCTCGGACAAGTCTTCTACACTGAAGCTTTCTTT
CASSIYFSLGQVFYTEAFF
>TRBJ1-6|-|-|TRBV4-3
TGCGCCAGCAGCCAAGGAGAAGGGTCCTATAATTCACCCCTCCACTTT
CASSQGEGSYNSPLHF
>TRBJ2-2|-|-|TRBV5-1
TGCGCCAGCAGTCAGGAACCGAACACCGGGGAGCTGTTTTTT
CASSQEPNTGELFF
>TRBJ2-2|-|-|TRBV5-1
TGCGCCAGCATGGACCCAGGGGACACCGGGGAGCTGTTTTTT
CASMDPGDTGELFF
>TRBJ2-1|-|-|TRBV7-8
TGTGCCAGCAGCCGAGTCCGACTAGTCAGCAATGAGCAGTTCTTC
CASSRVRLVSNEQFF
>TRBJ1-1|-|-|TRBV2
TGTGCCAGCAGTGAAGATGGGCGCGGCGGAAATGAAGCTTTCTTT
CASSEDGRGGNEAFF
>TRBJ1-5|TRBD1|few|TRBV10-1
TGCGCCAGCAGCGGGACAGATCAGCCCCAGCATTTT
CASSGTDQPQHF
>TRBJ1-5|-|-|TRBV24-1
TGTGCCACCAGTGATCCACGGCAGGGCGGCAATCAGCCCCAGCATTTT
CATSDPRQGGNQPQHF